The sample holds many counts of the clone carrying this TCR beta chain. The CDR3 end lies 3 residues beyond the end of the read and is filled in from the germline J gene. CDR3 size: 14 residues. Trimming cost V 2 bases and J 4 bases, with 11 bases left between them. This sample is drawn from a study of T cell clonality in common variable immunodeficiency. Only in-frame clones appear in the TCRdb table, and some are missing; sequencing was by immunoSEQ multiplex PCR. The sample has approximately 34,000 clones, none seen only once. The receptor comes from a person aged 18-69 years in good health. The rearrangement links TRBV12-3 or TRBV12-4 to TRBJ1-1; TRBD1 might be the D (5 bases). The material sequenced was peripheral blood mononuclear cells. CDR3 residues: CASSLTGVTTEAFF. The part of the CDR3 DNA that was read is TGTGCCAGCAGTTTAACGGGGGTAACCACTGAA.